Sequencing of this TCR beta chain was carried out in a study of cytomegalovirus exposure and HLA in healthy donors. Overall study: From donors who were HLA-typed, an early data release held about 85 million unique TCRs. Whole-study results and caveats: Available immune exposure information was restricted to CMV serostatus only. The authors listed 150 to 200 TCR beta chains as cytomegalovirus-associated. Sequence variants that were highly shared formed a cluster that was likely a sequencing artifact.

The CDR3 is 14 residues long. V was trimmed by 2 bases and J by 2 bases, leaving 8 bases between them. Germline V gene lookup returns CDR1 MDHEN and CDR2 SYDVKM. Of note for this clone: Its specificity is unknown.

PCR involved 60 Vbeta and 13 Jbeta primers. Profiled with immunoSEQ multiplex PCR; TCRdb holds only in-frame clones, not every one. The top ten clones hold 3.8% of a sample with some 90,000 clones, over 65% of them seen once. The rearrangement links TRBV28 to TRBJ2-3; D gene uncertain. The receptor's source is a middle-aged man in good health and CMV-seronegative. Specimen: PBMCs. The CDR3 DNA reads as TGTGCCAGCAGTTTACTCGAGGACACAGATACGCAGTATTTT. This translates into CASSLLEDTDTQYF.